This is a list of T cell receptor beta chains from one sample in a study of OX40 agonist ivuxolimab in advanced cancers. Sequencing was performed with immunoSEQ multiplex PCR; in TCRdb, only in-frame clones are kept and a portion is missing. The repertoire holds some 28,000 clones, with approximately 83% as singletons. Sequencing used CD4+ or CD8+ T cells sorted from blood, obtained in a trial of the OX40 agonist ivuxolimab. These receptors were collected from an adult with an advanced solid tumor such as melanoma, head and neck, liver or kidney cancer. CDR3s include the opening cysteine and the closing phenylalanine or tryptophan. The D gene is left open where the match is weak.

v_call d_call cdr3_aa
TRBV19 TRBD1 CASSDRETGYQPQHF
TRBV19 TRBD2 CASSIFSASGAHEQFF
TRBV7-6 - CASSRLANIQYF
TRBV14 TRBD1 CASSPGTGTSPLHF
TRBV7-8 - CASSFRTIYEQYF
TRBV5-6 - CASSPRGRAETQYF
TRBV4-1 - CASSHAGANVLTF
TRBV7-2 - CASSFRDLRQSYNSPLHF
TRBV7-6 - CASSLERGETQYF
TRBV11-2 - CASSLVPTAAIEKLFF
TRBV11-2 - CASSLGGGPAYEQYF
TRBV19 - CASSIQDGGYEQYF
TRBV5-1 TRBD1 CASSLDRGYTEAFF
TRBV5-4 - CASSLYGDQDEQYF
TRBV4-1 - CASSHIDSAGAKLFF